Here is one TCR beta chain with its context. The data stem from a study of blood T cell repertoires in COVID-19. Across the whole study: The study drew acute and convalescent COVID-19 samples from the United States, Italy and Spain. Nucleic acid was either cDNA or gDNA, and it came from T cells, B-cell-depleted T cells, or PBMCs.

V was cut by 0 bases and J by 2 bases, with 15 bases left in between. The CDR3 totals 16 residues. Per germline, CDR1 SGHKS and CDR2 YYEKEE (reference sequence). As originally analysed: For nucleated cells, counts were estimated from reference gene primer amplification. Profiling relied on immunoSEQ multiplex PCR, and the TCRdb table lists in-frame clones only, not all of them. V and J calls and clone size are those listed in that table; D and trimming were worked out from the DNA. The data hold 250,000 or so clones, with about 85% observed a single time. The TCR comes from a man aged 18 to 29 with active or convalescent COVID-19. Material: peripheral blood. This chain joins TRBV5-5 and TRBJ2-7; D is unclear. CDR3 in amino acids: CASSLAVGFTPYEQYF. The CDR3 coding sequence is TGTGCCAGCAGCTTGGCCGTCGGGTTTACCCCCTACGAGCAGTACTTC.